This T cell receptor beta chain was documented in a study of blood T cell repertoires in COVID-19. This clone was detected a few times. The CDR3 extends over 12 amino acids. V was clipped by 5 bases and J by 5 bases, with 12 bases between them. The germline V gene encodes CDR1 SQVTM and CDR2 ANQGSEA. The table came from immunoSEQ multiplex PCR; TCRdb's copy has only in-frame clones and leaves some out. The sample lists about 82,000 clones, 65% to 85% occurring once. The sequence derives from a woman aged 60 to 75 with acute or convalescent COVID-19. This chain links TRBV29-1 with TRBJ1-1; D unresolved. Sequencing used peripheral blood. The DNA of the CDR3 is TGCAGCGTTTTGGGAAGCGGAACTGAAGCTTTCTTT. It specifies CSVLGSGTEAFF.